The T cell receptor beta chain described here comes from a study of blood T cell repertoires in COVID-19. Study-wide context: T cells, B-cell-depleted T cells, or PBMCs provided the cDNA or gDNA that served as material.

This table comes from immunoSEQ multiplex PCR, and its TCRdb copy is limited to in-frame clones, with some not included. Here the sample spans about 50,000 clones, more than 80% being singletons. Trimming took 3 bases from V and 0 from J, leaving 9 bases between them. Germline V gives CDR1 MNHNS, CDR2 SASEGT. There are 15 residues in the CDR3. The chain joins TRBV6-1 to TRBJ2-1; no definite D call. The TCR sequence derives from a man aged 55 to 70 with acute or convalescent COVID-19. The material sequenced was peripheral blood. CDR3 amino acids: CASSDMKSSYNEQFF. CDR3 bases: TGTGCCAGCAGTGACATGAAGAGCTCCTACAATGAGCAGTTCTTC.